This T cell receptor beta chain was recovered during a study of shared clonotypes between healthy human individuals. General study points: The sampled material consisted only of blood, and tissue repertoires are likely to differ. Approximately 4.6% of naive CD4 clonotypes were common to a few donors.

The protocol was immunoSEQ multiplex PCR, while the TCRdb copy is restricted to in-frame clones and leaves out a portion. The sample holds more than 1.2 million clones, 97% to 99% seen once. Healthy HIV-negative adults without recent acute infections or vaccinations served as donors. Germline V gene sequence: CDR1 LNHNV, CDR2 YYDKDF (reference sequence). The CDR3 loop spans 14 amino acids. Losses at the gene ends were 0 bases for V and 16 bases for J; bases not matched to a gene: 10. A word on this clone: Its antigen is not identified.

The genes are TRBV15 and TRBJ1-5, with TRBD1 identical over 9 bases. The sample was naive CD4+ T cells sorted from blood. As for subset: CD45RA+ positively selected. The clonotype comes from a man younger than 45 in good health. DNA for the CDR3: TGTGCCACCAGCAGAGATAGGAATCAGGACAGGGGACATTTT. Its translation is CATSRDRNQDRGHF.